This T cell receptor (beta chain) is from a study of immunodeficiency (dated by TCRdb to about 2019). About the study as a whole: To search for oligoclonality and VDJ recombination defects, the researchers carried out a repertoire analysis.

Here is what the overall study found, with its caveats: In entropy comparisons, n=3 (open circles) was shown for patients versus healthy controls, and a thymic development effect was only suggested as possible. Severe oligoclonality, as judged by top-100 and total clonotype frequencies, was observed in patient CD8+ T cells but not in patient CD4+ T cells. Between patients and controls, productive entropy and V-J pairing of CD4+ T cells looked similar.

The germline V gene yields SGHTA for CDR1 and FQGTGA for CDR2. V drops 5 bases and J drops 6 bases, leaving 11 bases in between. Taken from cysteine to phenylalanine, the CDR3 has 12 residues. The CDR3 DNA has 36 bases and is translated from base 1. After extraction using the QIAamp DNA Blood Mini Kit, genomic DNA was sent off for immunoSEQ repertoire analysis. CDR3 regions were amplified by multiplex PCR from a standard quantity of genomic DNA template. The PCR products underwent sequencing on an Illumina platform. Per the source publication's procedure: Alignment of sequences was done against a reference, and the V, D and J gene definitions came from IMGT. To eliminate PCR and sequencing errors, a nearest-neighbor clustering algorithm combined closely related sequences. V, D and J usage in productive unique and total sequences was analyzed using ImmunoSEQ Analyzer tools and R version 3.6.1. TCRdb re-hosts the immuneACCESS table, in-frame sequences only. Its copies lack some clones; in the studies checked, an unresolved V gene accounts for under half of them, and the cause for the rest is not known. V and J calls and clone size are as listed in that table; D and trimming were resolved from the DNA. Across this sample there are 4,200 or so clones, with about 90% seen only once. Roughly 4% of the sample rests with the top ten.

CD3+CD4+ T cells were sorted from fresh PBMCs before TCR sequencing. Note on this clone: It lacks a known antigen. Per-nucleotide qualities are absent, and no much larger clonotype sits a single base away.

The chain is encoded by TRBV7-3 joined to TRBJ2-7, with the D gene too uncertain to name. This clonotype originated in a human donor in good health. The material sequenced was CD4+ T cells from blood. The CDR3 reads CASSQDGIEQYF. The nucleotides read TGTGCCAGCAGCCAGGACGGTATCGAGCAGTACTTC.